The entry that follows covers one TCR beta chain sequence. This entry comes from a study of shared clonotypes between healthy human individuals. About the research overall: Ranging from 18 to 49 in age, donors were a couple of women and a few men. Plates per donor: three CD4 naive, three CD4 memory, two CD8 naive, one CD8 memory.

Genomic DNA from each subset was divided evenly over several immunoSEQ plates. Libraries were prepared by immunoSEQ multiplex PCR; TCRdb keeps only in-frame clonotypes and omits some of them. Of 2 million to 3 million clones listed, approximately 93% were seen once; the top ten hold about 0.34%. The germline CDR1 and CDR2 sequences are KGHSH and LQKENI. This CDR3 region has 15 residues. The V end was cut by 5 bases, the J end by 3 bases, with 13 bases between. V usage is TRBV18 and J usage is TRBJ1-4; the D gene is possibly TRBD1 (5 bases). The sequence came from a man aged 18 to 29 in good health. Some clones in this sample may be carry-over from other donors' samples. The sample consisted of naive CD4+ T cells from PBMCs. Subset defined: CD45RA+ positively selected. CDR3: CASSSWGTSNEKLFF. Here the CDR3 DNA reads TGTGCCAGCTCATCGTGGGGGACGTCTAATGAAAAACTGTTTTTT.